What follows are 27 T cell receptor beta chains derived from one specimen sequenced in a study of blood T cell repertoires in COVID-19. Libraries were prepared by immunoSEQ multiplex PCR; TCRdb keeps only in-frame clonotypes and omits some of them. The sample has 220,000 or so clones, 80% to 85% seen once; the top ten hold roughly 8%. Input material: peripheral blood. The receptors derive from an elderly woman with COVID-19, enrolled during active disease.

The CDR3 reads CASSVVGADSYNEQFF. Here the CDR3 DNA reads TGTGCCAGCAGCGTAGTCGGAGCAGATTCCTACAATGAGCAGTTCTTC. The genes are TRBV9 and TRBJ2-1; D unclear. This CDR3 has 16 amino acids. V was clipped by 0 bases and J by 1 base, with 11 bases between them. CDR1 is SGDLS, CDR2 YYNGEE, per germline.

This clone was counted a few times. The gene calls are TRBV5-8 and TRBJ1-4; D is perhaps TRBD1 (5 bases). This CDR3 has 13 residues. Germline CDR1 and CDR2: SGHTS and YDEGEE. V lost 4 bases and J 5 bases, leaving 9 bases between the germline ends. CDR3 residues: CASSRSGNEKLFF. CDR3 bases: TGTGCCAGCAGCAGGTCAGGGAATGAAAAACTGTTTTTT.

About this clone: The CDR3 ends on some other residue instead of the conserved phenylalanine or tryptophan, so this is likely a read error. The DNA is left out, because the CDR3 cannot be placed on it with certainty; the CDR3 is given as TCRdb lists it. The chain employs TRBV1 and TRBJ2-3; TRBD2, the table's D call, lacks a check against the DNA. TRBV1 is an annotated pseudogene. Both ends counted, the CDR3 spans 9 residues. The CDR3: CTSEPRTKV.

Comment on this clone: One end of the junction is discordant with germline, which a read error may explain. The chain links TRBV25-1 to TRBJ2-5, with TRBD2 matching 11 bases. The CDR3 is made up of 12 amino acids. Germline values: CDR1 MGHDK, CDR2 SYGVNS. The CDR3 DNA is TGTGCCATCTCCCTACTAGCGGGAGCCCCTGACTTC. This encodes CAISLLAGAPDF. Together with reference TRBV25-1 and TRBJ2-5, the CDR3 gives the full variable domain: EADIYQTPRYLVIGTGKKITLECSQTMGHDKMYWYQQDPGMELHLIHYSYGVNSTEKGDLSSESTVSRIRTEHFPLTLESARPSHTSQYLCAISLLAGAPDFGPGTRLLVL.

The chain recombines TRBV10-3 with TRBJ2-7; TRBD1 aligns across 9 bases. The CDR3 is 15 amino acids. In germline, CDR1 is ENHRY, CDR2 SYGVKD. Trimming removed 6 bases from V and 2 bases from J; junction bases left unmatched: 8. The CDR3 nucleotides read TGTGCCATCAGAGAGAGACAGGGGGGGACCTACGAGCAGTACTTC. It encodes CAIRERQGGTYEQYF.

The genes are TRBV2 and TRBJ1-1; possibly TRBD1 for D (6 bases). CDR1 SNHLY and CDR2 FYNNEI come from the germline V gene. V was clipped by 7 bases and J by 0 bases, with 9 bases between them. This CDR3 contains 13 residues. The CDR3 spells CASKDRMNTEAFF. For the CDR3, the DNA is TGTGCCAGCAAGGACAGAATGAACACTGAAGCTTTCTTT.

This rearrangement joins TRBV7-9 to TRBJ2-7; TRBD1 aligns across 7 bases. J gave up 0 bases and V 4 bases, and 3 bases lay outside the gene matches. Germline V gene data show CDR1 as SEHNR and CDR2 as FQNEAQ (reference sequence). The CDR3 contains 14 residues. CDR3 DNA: TGTGCCAGCAGCTCCGGGACAGTCTCCTACGAGCAGTACTTC. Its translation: CASSSGTVSYEQYF.

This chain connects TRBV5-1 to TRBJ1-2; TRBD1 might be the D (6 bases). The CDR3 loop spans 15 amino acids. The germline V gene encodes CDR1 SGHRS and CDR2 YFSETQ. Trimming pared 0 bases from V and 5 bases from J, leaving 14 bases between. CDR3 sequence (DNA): TGCGCCAGCAGCTTGGCCTCTACAGGGTTTTATGGCTACACCTTC. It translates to CASSLASTGFYGYTF.

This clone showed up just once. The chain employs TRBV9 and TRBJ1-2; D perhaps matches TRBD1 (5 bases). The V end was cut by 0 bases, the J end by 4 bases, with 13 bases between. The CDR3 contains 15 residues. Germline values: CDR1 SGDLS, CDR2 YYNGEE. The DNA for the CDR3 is TGTGCCAGCAGCGTAGAACCAGGGTCGAGCTATGGCTACACCTTC. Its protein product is CASSVEPGSSYGYTF.

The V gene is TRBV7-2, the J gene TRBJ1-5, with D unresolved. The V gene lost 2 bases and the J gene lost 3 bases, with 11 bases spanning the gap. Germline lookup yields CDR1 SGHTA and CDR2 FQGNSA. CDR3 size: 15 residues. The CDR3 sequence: CASSLQADYNQPQHF. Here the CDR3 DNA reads TGTGCCAGCAGCTTACAGGCGGACTACAATCAGCCCCAGCATTTT.

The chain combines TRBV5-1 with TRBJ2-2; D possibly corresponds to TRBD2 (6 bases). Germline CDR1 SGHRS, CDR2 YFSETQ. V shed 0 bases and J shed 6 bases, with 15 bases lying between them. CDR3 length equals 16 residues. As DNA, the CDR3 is TGCGCCAGCAGCTTGGTGGCAGGAGGGGTACCCGGGGAGCTGTTTTTT. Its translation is CASSLVAGGVPGELFF.

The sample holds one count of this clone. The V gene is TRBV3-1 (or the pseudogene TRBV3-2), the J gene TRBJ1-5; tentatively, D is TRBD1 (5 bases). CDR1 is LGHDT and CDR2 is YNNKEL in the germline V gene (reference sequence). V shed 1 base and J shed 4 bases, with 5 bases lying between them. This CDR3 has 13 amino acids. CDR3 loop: CASSQGTNQPQHF. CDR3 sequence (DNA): TGTGCCAGCAGCCAAGGGACAAATCAGCCCCAGCATTTT.

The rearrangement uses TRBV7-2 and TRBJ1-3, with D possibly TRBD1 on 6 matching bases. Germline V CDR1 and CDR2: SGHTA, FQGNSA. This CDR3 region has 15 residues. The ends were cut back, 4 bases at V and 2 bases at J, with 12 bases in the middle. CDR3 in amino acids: CASSSDRSTGNTIYF. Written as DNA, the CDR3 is TGTGCCAGCAGCTCCGACAGGTCGACTGGAAACACCATATATTTT.

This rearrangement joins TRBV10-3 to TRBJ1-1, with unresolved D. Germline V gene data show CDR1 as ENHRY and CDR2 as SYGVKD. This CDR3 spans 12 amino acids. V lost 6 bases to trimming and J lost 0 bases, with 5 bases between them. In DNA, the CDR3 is TGTGCCATCAGGAGCCTGAACACTGAAGCTTTCTTT. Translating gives CAIRSLNTEAFF.

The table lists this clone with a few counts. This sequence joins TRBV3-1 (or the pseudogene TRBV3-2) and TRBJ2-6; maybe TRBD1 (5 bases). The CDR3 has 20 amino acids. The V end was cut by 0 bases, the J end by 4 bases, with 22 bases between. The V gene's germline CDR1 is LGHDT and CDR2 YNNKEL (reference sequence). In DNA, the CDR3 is TGTGCCAGCAGCCAAGAAGTAGGATTTTGGGGAACAGGCGGGGCCAACGTCCTGACTTTC. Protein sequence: CASSQEVGFWGTGGANVLTF.

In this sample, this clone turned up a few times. The CDR3 loop is CASSPGGRNQPQHF. Here the CDR3 DNA reads TGTGCCAGCAGTCCAGGGGGCCGGAATCAGCCCCAGCATTTT. The gene calls are TRBV14 and TRBJ1-5; 8 bases align to TRBD1. This CDR3 region has 14 residues. The V gene's germline CDR1 is SGHDN and CDR2 FVKESK. J was trimmed by 4 bases and V by 6 bases; bases with no gene match: 5.

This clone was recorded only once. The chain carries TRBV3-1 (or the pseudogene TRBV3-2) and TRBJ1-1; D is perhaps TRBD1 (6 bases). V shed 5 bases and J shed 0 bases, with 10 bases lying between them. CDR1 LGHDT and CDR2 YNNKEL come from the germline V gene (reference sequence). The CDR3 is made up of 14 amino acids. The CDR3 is CASSSRGLNTEAFF. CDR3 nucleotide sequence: TGTGCCAGCAGCAGCAGGGGCCTGAACACTGAAGCTTTCTTT.

This chain's CDR3 is CASSLGPTPNYGYTF. The CDR3, as DNA: TGTGCCAGCAGCCTGGGGCCAACTCCGAACTATGGCTACACCTTC. The chain uses TRBV14 and TRBJ1-2; perhaps TRBD1 as D (5 bases). The CDR3 extends over 15 amino acids. CDR1 SGHDN and CDR2 FVKESK come from the germline V gene. Trimming removed 4 bases from V and 2 bases from J, with 14 bases in between.

The CDR3 region is CASSRSQGGVSDIQYF. The CDR3 nucleotides are TGTGCCAGTAGTAGATCCCAGGGGGGTGTTAGTGACATTCAGTACTTC. The rearrangement links TRBV19 to TRBJ2-4, with D tentatively TRBD1 (7 bases). Germline V gives CDR1 LNHDA, CDR2 SQIVND (reference sequence). The CDR3 runs 16 residues. Between the trimmed V and J ends, which lost 4 bases and 8 bases, there was a span of 21 bases.

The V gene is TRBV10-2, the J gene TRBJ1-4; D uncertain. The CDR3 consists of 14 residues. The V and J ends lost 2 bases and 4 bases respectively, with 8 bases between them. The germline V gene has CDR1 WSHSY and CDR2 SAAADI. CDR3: CASSEPPGNEKLFF. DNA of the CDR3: TGCGCCAGCAGTGAGCCCCCGGGTAATGAAAAACTGTTTTTT.

The CDR3 nucleotides are TGTGCCAGCTCACCAGCCTCCGGGACAGATACGCAGTATTTT. It translates to CASSPASGTDTQYF. J is TRBJ2-3 and V is TRBV18; D gene unclear. CDR3 length equals 14 residues. Per germline, CDR1 KGHSH and CDR2 LQKENI. Trimming pared 2 bases from V and 3 bases from J, leaving 9 bases between.

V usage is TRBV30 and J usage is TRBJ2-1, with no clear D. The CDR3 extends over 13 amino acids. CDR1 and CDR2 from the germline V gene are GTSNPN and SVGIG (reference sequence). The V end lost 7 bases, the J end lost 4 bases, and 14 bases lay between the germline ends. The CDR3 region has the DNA TGTGCCTTGTCGGTTACGACTTACAATGAGCAGTTCTTC. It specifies CALSVTTYNEQFF.

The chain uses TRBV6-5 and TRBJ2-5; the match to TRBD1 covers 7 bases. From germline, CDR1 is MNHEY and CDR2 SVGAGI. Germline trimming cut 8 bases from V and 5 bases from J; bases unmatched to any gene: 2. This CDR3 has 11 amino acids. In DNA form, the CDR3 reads TGTGCCAGCCAACAGGGGGAGACCCAGTACTTC. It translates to CASQQGETQYF.

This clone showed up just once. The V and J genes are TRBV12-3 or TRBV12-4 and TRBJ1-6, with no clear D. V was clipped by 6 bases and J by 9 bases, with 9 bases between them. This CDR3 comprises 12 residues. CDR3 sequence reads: CASRAGPSPLHF. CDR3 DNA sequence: TGTGCCAGCAGGGCGGGCCCTTCACCCCTCCACTTT.

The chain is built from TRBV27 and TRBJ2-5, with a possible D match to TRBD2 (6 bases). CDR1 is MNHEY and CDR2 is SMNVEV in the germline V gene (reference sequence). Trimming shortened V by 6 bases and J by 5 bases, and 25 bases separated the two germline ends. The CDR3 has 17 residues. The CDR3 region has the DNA TGTGCCAGCAGACTTCGGGCAACGGGACTCGCATTCGAGACCCAGTACTTC. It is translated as CASRLRATGLAFETQYF.

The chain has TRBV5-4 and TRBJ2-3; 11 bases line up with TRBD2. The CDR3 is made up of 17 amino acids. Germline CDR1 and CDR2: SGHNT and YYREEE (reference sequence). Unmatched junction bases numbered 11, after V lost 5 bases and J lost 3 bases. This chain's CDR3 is CASRAGLTSGKTDTQYF. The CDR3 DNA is TGTGCCAGCAGGGCAGGATTGACTAGCGGGAAAACAGATACGCAGTATTTT.

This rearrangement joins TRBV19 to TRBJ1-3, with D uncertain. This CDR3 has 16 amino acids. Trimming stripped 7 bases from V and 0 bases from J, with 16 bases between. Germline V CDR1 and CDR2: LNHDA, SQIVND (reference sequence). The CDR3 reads CASMRLAANSGNTIYF. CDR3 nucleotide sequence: TGTGCCAGTATGCGATTAGCGGCGAACTCTGGAAACACCATATATTTT.